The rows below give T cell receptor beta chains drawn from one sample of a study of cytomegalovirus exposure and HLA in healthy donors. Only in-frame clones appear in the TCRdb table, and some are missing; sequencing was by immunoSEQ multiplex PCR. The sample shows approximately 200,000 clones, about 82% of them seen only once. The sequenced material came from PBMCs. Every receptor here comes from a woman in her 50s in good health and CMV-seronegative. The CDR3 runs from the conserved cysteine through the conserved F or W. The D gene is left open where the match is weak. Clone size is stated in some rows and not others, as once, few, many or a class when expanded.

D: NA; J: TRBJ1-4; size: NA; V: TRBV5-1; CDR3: CASSRSATNEKLFF; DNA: TGCGCCAGCAGCCGGAGTGCAACTAATGAAAAACTGTTTTTT
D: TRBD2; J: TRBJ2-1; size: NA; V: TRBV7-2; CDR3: CASSLWTSSDEQFF; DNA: TGTGCCAGCAGCCTGTGGACTAGCTCGGATGAGCAGTTCTTC
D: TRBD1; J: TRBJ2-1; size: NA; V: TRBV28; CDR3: CASSSGTGETLSYNKQFF; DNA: TGTGCCAGCAGTTCCGGGACAGGGGAAACCCTCTCCTACAATAAGCAGTTCTTC
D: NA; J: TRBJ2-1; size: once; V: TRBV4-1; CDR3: CASSQEGANSYNEQFF; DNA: TGCGCCAGCAGCCAAGAGGGCGCGAACTCCTACAATGAGCAGTTCTTC
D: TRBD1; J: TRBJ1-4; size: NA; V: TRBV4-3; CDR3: CASSQTGTGEEKLFF; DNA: TGCGCCAGCAGCCAAACCGGGACAGGGGAAGAAAAACTGTTTTTT
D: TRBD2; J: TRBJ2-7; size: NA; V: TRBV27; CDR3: CASSLRSVRTSGTSYEQYF; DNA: TGTGCCAGCAGTTTACGTTCGGTGCGGACTAGCGGGACCTCCTACGAGCAGTACTTC
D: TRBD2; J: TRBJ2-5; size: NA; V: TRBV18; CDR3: CASSPSAGEETQYF; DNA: TGTGCCAGCTCACCCTCGGCGGGGGAAGAGACCCAGTACTTC
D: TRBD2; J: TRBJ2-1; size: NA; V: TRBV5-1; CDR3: CASSTRLPSGSSYNEQFF; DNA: TGCGCCAGCAGCACCCGTCTTCCTAGCGGGAGTTCCTACAATGAGCAGTTCTTC
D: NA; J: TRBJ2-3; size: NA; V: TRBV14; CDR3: CASSQNRDFSTDTQYF; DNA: TGTGCCAGCAGCCAAAATCGTGACTTTAGCACAGATACGCAGTATTTT
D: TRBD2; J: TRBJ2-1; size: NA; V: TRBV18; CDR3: CASSPLAGSNNEQFF; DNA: TGTGCCAGCTCGCCACTAGCGGGAAGCAACAATGAGCAGTTCTTC
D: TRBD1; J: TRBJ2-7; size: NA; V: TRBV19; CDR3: CASRTGDEQYF; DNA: TGTGCCAGTAGGACAGGGGACGAGCAGTACTTC
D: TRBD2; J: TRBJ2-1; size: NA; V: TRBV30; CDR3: CAWRRSGAYNEQFF; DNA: TGTGCCTGGAGAAGGAGCGGGGCCTACAATGAGCAGTTCTTC
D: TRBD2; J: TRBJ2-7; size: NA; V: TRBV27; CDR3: CASSSGTSGRAGQDEQYF; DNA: TGTGCCAGCAGTTCTGGGACTAGCGGGAGGGCCGGTCAAGACGAGCAGTACTTC
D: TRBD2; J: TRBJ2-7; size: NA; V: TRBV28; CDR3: CASSPMASGSYEQYF; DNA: TGTGCCAGCAGTCCCATGGCTAGCGGGAGCTACGAGCAGTACTTC
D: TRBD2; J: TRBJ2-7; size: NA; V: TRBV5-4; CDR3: CASSALAGISYEQYF; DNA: TGTGCCAGCAGCGCGCTAGCGGGTATCTCCTACGAGCAGTACTTC
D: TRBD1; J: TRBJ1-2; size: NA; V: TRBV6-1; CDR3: CASSRTGANYGYTF; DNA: TGTGCCAGCAGCCGGACAGGAGCTAACTATGGCTACACCTTC
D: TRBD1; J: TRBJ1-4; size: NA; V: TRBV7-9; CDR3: CASSKLQGAREKLFF; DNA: TGTGCCAGCAGCAAACTACAGGGGGCTCGCGAAAAACTGTTTTTT
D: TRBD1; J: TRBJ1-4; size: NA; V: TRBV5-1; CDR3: CASSAGTAATNEKLFF; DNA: TGCGCCAGCAGCGCCGGGACAGCTGCAACTAATGAAAAACTGTTTTTT
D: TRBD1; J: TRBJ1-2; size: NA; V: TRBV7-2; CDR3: CASSSYRDRGGGTF; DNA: TGTGCCAGCAGCTCGTACCGGGACAGGGGAGGCGGCACCTTC
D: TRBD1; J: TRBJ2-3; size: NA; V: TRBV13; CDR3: CASSLRGGRTDTQYF; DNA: TGTGCCAGCAGCTTAAGAGGGGGCAGAACAGATACGCAGTATTTT
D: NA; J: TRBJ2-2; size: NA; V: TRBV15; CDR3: CATSRDREVVGELFF; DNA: TGTGCCACCAGCAGAGATAGGGAGGTTGTAGGGGAGCTGTTTTTT
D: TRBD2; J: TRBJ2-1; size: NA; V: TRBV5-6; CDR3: CASSRVILAGGPVEQFF; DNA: TGTGCCAGCAGCCGAGTCATCCTAGCGGGAGGGCCGGTTGAGCAGTTCTTC
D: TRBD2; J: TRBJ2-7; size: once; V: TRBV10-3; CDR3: CAITPSGITYEQYF; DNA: TGTGCCATCACCCCTAGCGGGATAACCTACGAGCAGTACTTC
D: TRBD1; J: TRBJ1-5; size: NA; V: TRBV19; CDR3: CASTSRQGDRPQHF; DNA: TGTGCCAGTACTTCCCGACAGGGCGACCGGCCCCAGCATTTT
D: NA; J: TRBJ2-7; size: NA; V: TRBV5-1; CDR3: CASSLVGGAGYEQYF; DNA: TGCGCCAGCAGCTTGGTTGGAGGGGCAGGCTACGAGCAGTACTTC
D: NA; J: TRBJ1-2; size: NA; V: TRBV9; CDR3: CASSASGTSGGYTF; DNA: TGTGCCAGCAGCGCCTCGGGAACCTCAGGCGGCTACACCTTC
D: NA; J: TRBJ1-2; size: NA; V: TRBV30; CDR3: CAWSTGRGDGYTF; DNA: TGTGCCTGGAGTACAGGGAGGGGGGATGGCTACACCTTC
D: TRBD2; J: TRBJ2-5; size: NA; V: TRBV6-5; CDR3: CASSYSFTSGQETQYF; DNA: TGTGCCAGCAGTTACTCTTTTACTAGCGGCCAAGAGACCCAGTACTTC
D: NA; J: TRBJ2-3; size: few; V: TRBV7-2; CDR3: CASSLASGDTQYF; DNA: TGTGCCAGCAGCTTAGCGTCCGGAGATACGCAGTATTTT
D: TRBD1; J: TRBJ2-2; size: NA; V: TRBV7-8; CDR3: CASSLTGGVGTGELFF; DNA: TGTGCCAGCAGCTTAACAGGGGGCGTCGGAACCGGGGAGCTGTTTTTT
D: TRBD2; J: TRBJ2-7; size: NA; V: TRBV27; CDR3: CASSPEREHHEQYF; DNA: TGTGCCAGCAGTCCGGAGCGGGAGCATCACGAGCAGTACTTC
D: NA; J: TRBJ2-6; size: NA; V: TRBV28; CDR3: CASSLFVVFRQASGANVLTF; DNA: TGTGCCAGCAGTTTATTCGTAGTCTTCCGACAGGCCTCTGGGGCCAACGTCCTGACTTTC
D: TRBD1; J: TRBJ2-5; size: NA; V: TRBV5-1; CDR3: CASSLDRGAAAQYF; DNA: TGCGCCAGCAGCTTGGACAGGGGGGCGGCGGCCCAGTACTTC
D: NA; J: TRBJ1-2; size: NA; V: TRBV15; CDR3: CATSIRQRVGYGYTF; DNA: TGTGCCACCAGCATCCGACAGCGAGTAGGGTATGGCTACACCTTC
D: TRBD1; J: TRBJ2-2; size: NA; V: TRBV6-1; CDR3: CASSDTRQGFGELFF; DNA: TGTGCCAGCAGTGACACCAGACAGGGATTCGGGGAGCTGTTTTTT
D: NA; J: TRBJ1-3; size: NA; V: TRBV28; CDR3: CASRRGGQGSFSGNTIYF; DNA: TGTGCCAGCAGGAGAGGGGGTCAGGGCTCCTTCTCTGGAAACACCATATATTTT
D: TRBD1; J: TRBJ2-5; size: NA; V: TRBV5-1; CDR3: CASSLEGRGRGETQYF; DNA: TGCGCCAGCAGCTTGGAGGGCAGGGGGCGAGGAGAGACCCAGTACTTC
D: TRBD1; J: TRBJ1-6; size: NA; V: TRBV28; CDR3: CASSVMTGGAYNSPLHF; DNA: TGTGCCAGCAGTGTGATGACAGGGGGCGCGTATAATTCACCCCTCCACTTT
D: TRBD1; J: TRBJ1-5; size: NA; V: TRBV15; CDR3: CATSGRDRVVLSNQPQHF; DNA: TGTGCCACCAGCGGCCGGGACAGGGTAGTGTTGAGCAATCAGCCCCAGCATTTT
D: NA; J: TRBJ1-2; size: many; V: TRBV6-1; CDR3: CASSESLLHGYGYTF; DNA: TGTGCCAGCAGTGAATCCCTCCTGCACGGCTATGGCTACACCTTC
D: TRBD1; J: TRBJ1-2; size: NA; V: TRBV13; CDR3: CASSFGQGANYGYTF; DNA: TGTGCCAGCAGCTTCGGACAGGGGGCTAACTATGGCTACACCTTC